The present TCR beta chain was sequenced within a study of T cell changes during pregnancy in multiple sclerosis. This CDR3 is 14 amino acids long. The germline CDR1 and CDR2 sequences are SGDLS and YYNGEE. J was trimmed by 5 bases and V by 1 base; bases with no gene match: 6. Measured with immunoSEQ multiplex PCR; TCRdb has only the in-frame clones, and not every one. The sample lists 80,000 or so clones, 92% occurring once. The clonotype comes from a female donor with multiple sclerosis, enrolled in a pregnancy study. The chain couples TRBV9 to TRBJ2-7; TRBD2 matches 7 bases. The sequenced sample was peripheral blood, obtained before pregnancy. The CDR3 DNA follows: TGTGCCAGCAGCGTAACTAGCGATGGACACGAGCAGTACTTC. As protein: CASSVTSDGHEQYF.